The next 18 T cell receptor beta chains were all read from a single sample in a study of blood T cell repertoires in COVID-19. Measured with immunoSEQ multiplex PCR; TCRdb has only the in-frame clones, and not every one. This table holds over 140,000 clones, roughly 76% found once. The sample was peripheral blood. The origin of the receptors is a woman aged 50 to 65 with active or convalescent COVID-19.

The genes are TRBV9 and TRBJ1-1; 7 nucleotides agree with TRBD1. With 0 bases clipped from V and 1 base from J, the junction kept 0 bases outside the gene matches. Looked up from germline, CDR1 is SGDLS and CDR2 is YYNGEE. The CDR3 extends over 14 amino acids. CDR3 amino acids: CASSVAGGNTEAFF. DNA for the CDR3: TGTGCCAGCAGCGTAGCAGGGGGGAACACTGAAGCTTTCTTT.

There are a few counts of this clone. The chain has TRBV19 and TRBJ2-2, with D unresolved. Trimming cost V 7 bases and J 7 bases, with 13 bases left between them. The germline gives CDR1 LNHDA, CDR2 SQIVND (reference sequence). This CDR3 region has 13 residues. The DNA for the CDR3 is TGTGCCAGTATTGCCCAGAATTTCGGGGAGCTGTTTTTT. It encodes CASIAQNFGELFF.

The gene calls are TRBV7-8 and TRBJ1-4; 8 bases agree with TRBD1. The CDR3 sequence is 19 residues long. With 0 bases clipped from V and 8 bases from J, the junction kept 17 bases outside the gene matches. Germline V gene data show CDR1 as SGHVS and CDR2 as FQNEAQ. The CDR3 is CASSLAPLLTGVSLEKLFF. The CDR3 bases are TGTGCCAGCAGCTTAGCCCCCCTATTGACAGGGGTGTCATTGGAAAAACTGTTTTTT.

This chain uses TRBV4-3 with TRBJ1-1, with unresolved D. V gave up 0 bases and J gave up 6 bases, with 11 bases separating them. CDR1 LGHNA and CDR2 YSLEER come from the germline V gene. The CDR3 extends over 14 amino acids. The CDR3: CASSQDVTAAEAFF. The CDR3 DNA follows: TGCGCCAGCAGCCAAGATGTAACAGCCGCTGAAGCTTTCTTT.

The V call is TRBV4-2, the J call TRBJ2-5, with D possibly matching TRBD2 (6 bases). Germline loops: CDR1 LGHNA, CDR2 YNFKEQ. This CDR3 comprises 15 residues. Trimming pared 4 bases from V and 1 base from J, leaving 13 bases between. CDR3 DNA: TGTGCCAGCAGCCGGGCCGGGACTTCCCAAGAGACCCAGTACTTC. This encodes CASSRAGTSQETQYF.

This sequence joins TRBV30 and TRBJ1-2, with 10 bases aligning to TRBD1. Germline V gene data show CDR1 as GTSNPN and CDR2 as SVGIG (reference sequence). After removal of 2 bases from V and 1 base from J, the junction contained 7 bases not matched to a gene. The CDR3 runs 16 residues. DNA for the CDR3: TGTGCCTGGAGTCCCGGGACAGGGGCTGGTAACTATGGCTACACCTTC. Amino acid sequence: CAWSPGTGAGNYGYTF. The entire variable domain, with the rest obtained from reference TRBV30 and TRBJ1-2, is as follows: SQTIHQWPATLVQPVGSPLSLECTVEGTSNPNLYWYRQAAGRGLQLLFYSVGIGQISSEVPQNLSASRPQDRQFILSSKKLLLSDSGFYLCAWSPGTGAGNYGYTFGSGTRLTVV.

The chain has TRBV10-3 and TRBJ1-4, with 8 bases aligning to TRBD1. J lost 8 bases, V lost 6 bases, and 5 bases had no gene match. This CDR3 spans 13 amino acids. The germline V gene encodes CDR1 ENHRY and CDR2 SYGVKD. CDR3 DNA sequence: TGTGCCATCAGGGAAGGACAGGGAGAAAAACTGTTTTTT. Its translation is CAIREGQGEKLFF.

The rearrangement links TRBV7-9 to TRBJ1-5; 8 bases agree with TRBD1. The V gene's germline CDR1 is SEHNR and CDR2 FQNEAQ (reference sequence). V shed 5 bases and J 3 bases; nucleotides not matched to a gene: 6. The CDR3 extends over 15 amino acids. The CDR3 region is CASSPPGGFNQPQHF. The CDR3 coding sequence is TGTGCCAGCAGCCCACCAGGGGGCTTCAATCAGCCCCAGCATTTT.

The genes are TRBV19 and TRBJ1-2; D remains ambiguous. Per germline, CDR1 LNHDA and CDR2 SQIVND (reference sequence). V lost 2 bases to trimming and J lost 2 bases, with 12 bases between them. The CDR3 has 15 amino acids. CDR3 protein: CASSINRLPNYGYTF. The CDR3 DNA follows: TGTGCCAGTAGTATAAATCGACTCCCCAACTATGGCTACACCTTC.

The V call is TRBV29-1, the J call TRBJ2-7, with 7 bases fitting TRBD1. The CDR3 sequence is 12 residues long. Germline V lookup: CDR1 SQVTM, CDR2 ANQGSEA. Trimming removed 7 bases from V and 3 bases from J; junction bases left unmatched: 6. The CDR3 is CSALTGFYEQYF. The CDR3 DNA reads TGCAGCGCCCTGACAGGGTTCTACGAGCAGTACTTC.

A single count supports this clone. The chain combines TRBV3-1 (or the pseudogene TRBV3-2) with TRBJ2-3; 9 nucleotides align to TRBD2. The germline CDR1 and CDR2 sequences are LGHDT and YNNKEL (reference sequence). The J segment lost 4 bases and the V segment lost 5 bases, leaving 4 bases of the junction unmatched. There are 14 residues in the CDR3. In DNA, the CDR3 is TGTGCCAGCAGCGCAGCGGGGGGTGCAGATACGCAGTATTTT. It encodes CASSAAGGADTQYF.

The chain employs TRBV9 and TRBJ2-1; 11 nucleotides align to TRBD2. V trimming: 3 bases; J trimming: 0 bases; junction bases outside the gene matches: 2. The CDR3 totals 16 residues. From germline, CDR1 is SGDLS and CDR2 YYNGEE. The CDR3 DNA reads TGTGCCAGCAGCGGTAGCGGGGGGGCCTCCTACAATGAGCAGTTCTTC. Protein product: CASSGSGGASYNEQFF.

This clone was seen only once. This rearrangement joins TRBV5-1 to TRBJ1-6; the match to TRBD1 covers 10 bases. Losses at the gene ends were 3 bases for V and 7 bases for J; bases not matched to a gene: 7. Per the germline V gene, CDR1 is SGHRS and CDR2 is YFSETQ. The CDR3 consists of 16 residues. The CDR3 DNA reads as TGCGCCAGCAGCTCATTGACAGGGGGCAGGAATTCACCCCTCCACTTT. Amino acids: CASSSLTGGRNSPLHF.

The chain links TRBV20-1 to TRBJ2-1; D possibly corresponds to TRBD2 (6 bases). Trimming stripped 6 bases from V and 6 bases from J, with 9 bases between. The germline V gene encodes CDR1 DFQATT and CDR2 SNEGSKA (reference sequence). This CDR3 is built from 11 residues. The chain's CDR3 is CSAGLRNEQFF. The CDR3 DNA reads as TGCAGTGCGGGACTCCGCAATGAGCAGTTCTTC.

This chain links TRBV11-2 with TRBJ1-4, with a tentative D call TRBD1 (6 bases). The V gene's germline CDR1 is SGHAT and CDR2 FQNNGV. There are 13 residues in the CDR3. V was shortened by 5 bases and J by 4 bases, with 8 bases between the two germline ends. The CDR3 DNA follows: TGTGCCAGCAGCCCGGACAGTAATGAAAAACTGTTTTTT. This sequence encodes CASSPDSNEKLFF.

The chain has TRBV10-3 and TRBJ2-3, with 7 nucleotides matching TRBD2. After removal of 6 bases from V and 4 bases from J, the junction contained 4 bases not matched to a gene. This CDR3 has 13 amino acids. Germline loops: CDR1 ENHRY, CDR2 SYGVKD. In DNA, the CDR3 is TGTGCCATCAGCGCGGGGGAAGCAGATACGCAGTATTTT. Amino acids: CAISAGEADTQYF.

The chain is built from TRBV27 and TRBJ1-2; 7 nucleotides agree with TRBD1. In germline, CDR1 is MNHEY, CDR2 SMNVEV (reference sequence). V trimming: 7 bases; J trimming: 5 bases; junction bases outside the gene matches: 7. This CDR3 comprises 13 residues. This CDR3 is CASTRQGHYGYTF. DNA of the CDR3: TGTGCCAGCACTAGACAGGGTCATTATGGCTACACCTTC.

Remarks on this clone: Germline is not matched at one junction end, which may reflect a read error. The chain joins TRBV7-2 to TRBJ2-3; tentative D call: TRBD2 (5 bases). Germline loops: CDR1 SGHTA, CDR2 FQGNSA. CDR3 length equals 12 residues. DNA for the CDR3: TGTGCCAGCAGCCCTAGCAGAGATACGCAGTATTTT. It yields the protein CASSPSRDTQYF. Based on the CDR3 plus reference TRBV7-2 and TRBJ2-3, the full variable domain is GAGVSQSPSNKVTEKGKDVELRCDPISGHTALYWYRQSLGQGLEFLIYFQGNSAPDKSGLPSDRFSAERTGGSVSTLTIQRTQQEDSAVYLCASSPSRDTQYFGPGTRLTVL.